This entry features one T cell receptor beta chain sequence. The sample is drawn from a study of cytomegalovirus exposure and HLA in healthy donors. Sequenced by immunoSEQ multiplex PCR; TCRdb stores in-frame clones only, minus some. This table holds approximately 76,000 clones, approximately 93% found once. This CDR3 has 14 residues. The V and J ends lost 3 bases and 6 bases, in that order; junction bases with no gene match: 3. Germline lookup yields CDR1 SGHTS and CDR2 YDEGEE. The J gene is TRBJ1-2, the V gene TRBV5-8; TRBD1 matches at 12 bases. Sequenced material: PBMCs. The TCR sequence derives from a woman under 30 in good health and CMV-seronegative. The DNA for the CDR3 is TGTGCCAGCAGCTCCGGGACAGGGGGCGATGGCTACACCTTC. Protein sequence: CASSSGTGGDGYTF.